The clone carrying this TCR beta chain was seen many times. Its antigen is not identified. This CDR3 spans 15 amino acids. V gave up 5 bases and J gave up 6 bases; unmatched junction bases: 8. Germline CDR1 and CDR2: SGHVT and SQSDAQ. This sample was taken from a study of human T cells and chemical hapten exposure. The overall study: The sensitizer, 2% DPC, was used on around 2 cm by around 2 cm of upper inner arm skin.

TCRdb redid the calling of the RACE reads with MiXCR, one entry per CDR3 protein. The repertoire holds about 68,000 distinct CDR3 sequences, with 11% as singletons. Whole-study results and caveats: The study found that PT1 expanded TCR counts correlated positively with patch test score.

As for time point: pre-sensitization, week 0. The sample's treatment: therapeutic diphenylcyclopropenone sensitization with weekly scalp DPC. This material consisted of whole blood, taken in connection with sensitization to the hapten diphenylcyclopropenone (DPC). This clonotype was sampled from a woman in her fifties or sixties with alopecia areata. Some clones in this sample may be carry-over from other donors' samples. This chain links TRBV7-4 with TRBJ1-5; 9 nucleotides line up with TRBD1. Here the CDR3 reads CASSAYRGLCQPQHF. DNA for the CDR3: TGTGCCAGCAGCGCGTACAGGGGGCTCTGTCAGCCCCAGCATTTT.